This T cell receptor (beta chain) was retrieved from a study of blood T cell repertoires in COVID-19. At the level of the study: The United States, Italy and Spain were the sources of the acute and convalescent COVID-19 samples. T cells, B-cell-depleted T cells, or PBMCs provided the cDNA or gDNA that served as material.

The CDR3 is 11 residues long. With 2 bases removed from V and 6 bases from J, the gap between germline ends came to 5 bases. Germline CDR1 and CDR2: DFQATT and SNEGSKA (reference sequence). Authors' methods: Quantification of nucleated cells was approximated via reference gene primer amplification. The method was immunoSEQ multiplex PCR; TCRdb's version includes in-frame clones alone and lacks a portion of them. The V and J calls and clone size come from that table; D and trimming were worked out from the DNA. This sample yields 200,000 to 250,000 clones, of which roughly 80% are seen a single time; approximately 2.6% belongs to the top ten.

V and J are TRBV20-1 and TRBJ2-1; TRBD1 is a possible D gene (5 bases). Sequenced material: peripheral blood. This clonotype was obtained from a woman between 65 and 79 years old with active or convalescent COVID-19. CDR3 coding DNA: TGCAGTGCTAGAAGGGGCAATGAGCAGTTCTTC. As protein: CSARRGNEQFF.